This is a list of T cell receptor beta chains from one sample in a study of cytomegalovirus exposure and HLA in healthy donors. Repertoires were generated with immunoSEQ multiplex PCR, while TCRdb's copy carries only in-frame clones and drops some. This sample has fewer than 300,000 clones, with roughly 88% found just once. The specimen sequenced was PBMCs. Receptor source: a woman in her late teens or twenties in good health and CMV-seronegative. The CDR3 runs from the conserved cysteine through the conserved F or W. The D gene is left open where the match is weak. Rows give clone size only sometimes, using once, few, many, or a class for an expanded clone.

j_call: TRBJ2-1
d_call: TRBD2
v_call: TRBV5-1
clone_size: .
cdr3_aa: CASATSGPYNEQFF
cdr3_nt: TGCGCCAGCGCGACTAGCGGACCCTACAATGAGCAGTTCTTC

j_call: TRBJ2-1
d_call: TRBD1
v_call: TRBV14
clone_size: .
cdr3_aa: CASSHGQGAQNEQFF
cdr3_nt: TGTGCCAGCAGCCACGGACAGGGGGCCCAGAATGAGCAGTTCTTC

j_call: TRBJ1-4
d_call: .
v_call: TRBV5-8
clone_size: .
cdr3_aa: CASSSSGVNEKLFF
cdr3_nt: TGTGCCAGCAGCTCCTCGGGAGTTAATGAAAAACTGTTTTTT

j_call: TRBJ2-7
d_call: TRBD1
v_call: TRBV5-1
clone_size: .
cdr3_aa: CASSLEGGRTYEQYF
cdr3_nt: TGCGCCAGCAGCTTGGAAGGGGGCCGGACCTACGAGCAGTACTTC

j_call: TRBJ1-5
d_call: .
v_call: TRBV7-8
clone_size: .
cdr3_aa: CASSLSVIEYSNQPQHF
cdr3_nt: TGTGCCAGCAGCTTATCGGTGATCGAGTATAGCAATCAGCCCCAGCATTTT

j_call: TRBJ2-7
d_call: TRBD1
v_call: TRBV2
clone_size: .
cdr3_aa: CASRFDRGRNEQYF
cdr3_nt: TGTGCCAGCAGATTTGACAGGGGGCGAAACGAGCAGTACTTC

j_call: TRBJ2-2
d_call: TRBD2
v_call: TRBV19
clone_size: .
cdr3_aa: CASSIGRGGELFF
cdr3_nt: TGTGCCAGTAGTATCGGGAGGGGAGGGGAGCTGTTTTTT

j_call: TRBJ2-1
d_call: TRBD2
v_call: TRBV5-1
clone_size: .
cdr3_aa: CASSLDGTSPREQFF
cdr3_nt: TGCGCCAGCAGCTTGGATGGGACTAGCCCTAGGGAGCAGTTCTTC

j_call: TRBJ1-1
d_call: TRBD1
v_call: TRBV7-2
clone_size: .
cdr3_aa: CASSSDRLNTEAFF
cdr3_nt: TGTGCCAGCAGCTCGGACAGGTTGAACACTGAAGCTTTCTTT

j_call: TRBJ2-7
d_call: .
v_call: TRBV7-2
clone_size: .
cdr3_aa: CASSLQGHSSYEQYF
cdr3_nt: TGTGCCAGCAGCTTACAGGGACACAGCTCCTACGAGCAGTACTTC

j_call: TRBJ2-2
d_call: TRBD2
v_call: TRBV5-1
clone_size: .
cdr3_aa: CASSSQLAGVEAGELFF
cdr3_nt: TGCGCCAGCAGCTCGCAATTAGCGGGAGTGGAAGCCGGGGAGCTGTTTTTT

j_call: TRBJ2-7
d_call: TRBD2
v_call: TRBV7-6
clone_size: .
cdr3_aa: CASSLDGGGIYEQYF
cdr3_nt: TGTGCCAGCAGCTTAGACGGGGGGGGGATCTACGAGCAGTACTTC

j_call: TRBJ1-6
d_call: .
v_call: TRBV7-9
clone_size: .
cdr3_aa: CASSLEDRGPLHF
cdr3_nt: TGTGCCAGCAGCTTAGAGGACAGAGGACCCCTCCACTTT

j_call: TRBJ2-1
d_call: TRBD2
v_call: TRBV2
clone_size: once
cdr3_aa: CASIRGLAGEINEQFF
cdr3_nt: TGTGCCAGCATTCGAGGACTAGCGGGAGAGATCAATGAGCAGTTCTTC

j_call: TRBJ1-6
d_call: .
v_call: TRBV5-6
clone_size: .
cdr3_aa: CASLGQGRSPLHF
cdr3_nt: TGTGCCAGCCTAGGGCAGGGTCGTTCACCCCTCCACTTT

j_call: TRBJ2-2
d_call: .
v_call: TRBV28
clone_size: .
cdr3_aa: CASSSSGHPNTGELFF
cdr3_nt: TGTGCCAGCAGTTCCTCGGGACACCCGAACACCGGGGAGCTGTTTTTT

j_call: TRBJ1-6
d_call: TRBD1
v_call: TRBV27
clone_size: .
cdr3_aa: CASSSDRGNRSPLHF
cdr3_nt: TGTGCCAGCAGTTCGGACAGGGGGAATCGTTCACCCCTCCACTTT

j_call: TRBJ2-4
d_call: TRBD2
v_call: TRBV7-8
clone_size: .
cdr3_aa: CASSLEGLAGEQYF
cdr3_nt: TGTGCCAGCAGCTTAGAGGGTTTAGCGGGAGAACAGTACTTC

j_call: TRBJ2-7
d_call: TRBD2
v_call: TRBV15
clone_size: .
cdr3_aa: CATSSRLAGVYEQYF
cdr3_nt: TGTGCCACCAGCAGTAGACTAGCGGGAGTCTACGAGCAGTACTTC

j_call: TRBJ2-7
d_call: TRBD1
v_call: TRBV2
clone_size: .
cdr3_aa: CASEETGYYEQYF
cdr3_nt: TGTGCCTCCGAGGAGACAGGGTACTACGAGCAGTACTTC

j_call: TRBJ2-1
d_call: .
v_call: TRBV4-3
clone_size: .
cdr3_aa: CASSQVGGIYQFF
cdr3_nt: TGCGCCAGCAGCCAAGTTGGGGGGATATATCAGTTCTTC

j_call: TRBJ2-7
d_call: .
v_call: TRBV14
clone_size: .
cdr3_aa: CASSQDGVDLRYEQYF
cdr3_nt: TGTGCCAGCAGCCAAGATGGTGTGGATCTGAGGTACGAGCAGTACTTC